The 18 T cell receptor beta chains listed next were all sequenced from one sample in a study of shared clonotypes between healthy human individuals (dated by TCRdb to about 2020). The method behind the library was the immunoSEQ multiplex PCR assay. TCRdb re-hosts the immuneACCESS table, in-frame sequences only. Its copies lack some clones; in the studies checked, an unresolved V gene accounts for under half of them, and the cause for the rest is not known. The sample records over 1.5 million clones, about 98% of which are singletons. The ten largest clones capture around 0.47% of the sample. The sequenced sample consisted of naive CD4+ T cells sorted from blood. This specimen's cell subset or site label, per the study, means: CD45RA+ positively selected. Receptor source: a man aged 30-40 years in good health.

The chain employs TRBV19 and TRBJ2-1; 8 bases line up with TRBD2. In germline, CDR1 is LNHDA, CDR2 SQIVND (reference sequence). The CDR3 loop spans 12 amino acids. V dropped 10 bases and J dropped 8; count of bases not matched to a gene: 7. The CDR3 protein is CATQAGAYEQFF. CDR3 sequence (DNA): TGTGCCACCCAAGCGGGAGCGTATGAGCAGTTCTTC.

The J gene is TRBJ1-5, the V gene TRBV2, with TRBD1 identical over 8 bases. This CDR3 has 16 amino acids. CDR1 and CDR2 from the germline V gene are SNHLY and FYNNEI. The trim removed 7 bases at V and 4 bases at J, leaving 12 bases unmatched. The CDR3 here is CASNLRSRQGNQPQHF. DNA for the CDR3: TGTGCCAGCAATCTGCGGTCGAGACAGGGGAATCAGCCCCAGCATTTT.

This clone was counted a single time. The V and J genes are TRBV11-2 and TRBJ2-7; a possible D gene is TRBD1 (6 bases). The CDR3 sequence is 17 residues long. V was cut by 1 base and J by 2 bases, with 18 bases left in between. From germline, CDR1 is SGHAT and CDR2 FQNNGV. CDR3 coding DNA: TGTGCCAGCAGCTTAGGGGGGACGACAGGAATTACCTACGAGCAGTACTTC. Translation gives CASSLGGTTGITYEQYF.

The V gene is TRBV15, the J gene TRBJ2-3, with D hard to call. This CDR3 contains 14 residues. Trimming cost V 1 base and J 6 bases, with 11 bases left between them. Germline V CDR1 and CDR2: LNHNV, YYDKDF (reference sequence). CDR3 nucleotide sequence: TGTGCCACCAGCAGAGTGGATAGGGTGGATACGCAGTATTTT. As protein: CATSRVDRVDTQYF.

J is TRBJ1-5 and V is TRBV9; weak D call: TRBD1 (5 bases). V was trimmed by 3 bases and J by 3 bases, leaving 13 bases between them. The CDR3 extends over 15 amino acids. CDR1 SGDLS and CDR2 YYNGEE come from the germline V gene. The CDR3 DNA reads as TGTGCCAGCAGCGCCCAAACAGGCCCCAATCAGCCCCAGCATTTT. Its translation: CASSAQTGPNQPQHF.

The CDR3 region has the DNA TGTGCCAGCAGCCGGGGACAGCAAGAGACCCAGTACTTC. Its translation: CASSRGQQETQYF. The chain has TRBV14 and TRBJ2-5; 7 bases are a match to TRBD1. J gave up 2 bases and V 4 bases, and 1 base lay outside the gene matches. The length of the CDR3 is 13 residues. The germline V gene encodes CDR1 SGHDN and CDR2 FVKESK.

This chain connects TRBV18 to TRBJ1-1; D remains unclear. Germline CDR1 and CDR2: KGHSH and LQKENI. The CDR3 extends over 13 amino acids. V dropped 2 bases and J dropped 3 bases, with 7 bases sitting between them. The chain's CDR3 is CASSPSVHTEAFF. The CDR3 DNA reads as TGTGCCAGCTCACCATCAGTCCACACTGAAGCTTTCTTT.

In its sample, this clone was seen once. The genes are TRBV10-1 and TRBJ2-2; D is undetermined. V was cut by 1 base and J by 8 bases, with 8 bases left in between. This CDR3 spans 13 amino acids. Germline V gene lookup returns CDR1 WNHNN and CDR2 SYGVQD (reference sequence). CDR3 in DNA: TGCGCCAGCAGTGAGTTAGAGTGGGGGGAGCTGTTTTTT. Translation gives CASSELEWGELFF.

The count of this clone is one. The genes are TRBV28 and TRBJ2-3; 8 bases match TRBD1. Germline CDR1 is MDHEN and CDR2 is SYDVKM. This CDR3 has 15 residues. The V segment lost 4 bases and the J segment 1 base; nucleotides outside the gene matches: 4. CDR3 bases: TGTGCCAGCAGTTCCTCGGGACAGGGCACAGATACGCAGTATTTT. Encoded protein: CASSSSGQGTDTQYF.

The V gene is TRBV14, the J gene TRBJ2-2; D perhaps matches TRBD1 (5 bases). Trimming stripped 2 bases from V and 1 base from J, with 11 bases between. Looked up from germline, CDR1 is SGHDN and CDR2 is FVKESK. The CDR3 has 16 amino acids. In nucleotides, the CDR3 is TGTGCCAGCAGCCAAAGAGTAGGGGTGAACACCGGGGAGCTGTTTTTT. It translates to CASSQRVGVNTGELFF.

The V and J genes are TRBV27 and TRBJ2-7, with 10 bases lining up with TRBD2. CDR1 MNHEY and CDR2 SMNVEV come from the germline V gene (reference sequence). J was trimmed by 7 bases and V by 1 base; bases with no gene match: 7. The CDR3 consists of 15 residues. The CDR3 bases are TGTGCCAGCAGTTTATACCTAGCGGGAGTAGTGGAGCAGTACTTC. It encodes CASSLYLAGVVEQYF.

This sequence joins TRBV28 and TRBJ1-1; a weak D match, TRBD1 (5 bases). Germline-derived CDR1 and CDR2 are MDHEN and SYDVKM. This CDR3 has 15 residues. The V gene lost 3 bases and the J gene lost 3 bases, with 14 bases spanning the gap. The CDR3 region has the DNA TGTGCCAGCAGTTTTATCGGGGGAATAGACACTGAAGCTTTCTTT. Encoded protein: CASSFIGGIDTEAFF. Looking up the rest from reference TRBV28 and TRBJ1-1 gives the full variable domain: DVKVTQSSRYLVKRTGEKVFLECVQDMDHENMFWYRQDPGLGLRLIYFSYDVKMKEKGDIPEGYSVSREKKERFSLILESASTNQTSMYLCASSFIGGIDTEAFFGQGTRLTVV.

This chain links TRBV28 with TRBJ2-1; D perhaps matches TRBD2 (6 bases). This CDR3 has 17 residues. Trimming removed 3 bases at V and 0 bases at J, with 15 bases between. In germline, CDR1 is MDHEN, CDR2 SYDVKM. The CDR3, as DNA: TGTGCCAGCAGTTTTCTATTAGCGGTTTTCTCCTACAATGAGCAGTTCTTC. Its translation is CASSFLLAVFSYNEQFF.

The chain is built from TRBV29-1 and TRBJ2-4; 9 bases fit TRBD1. The CDR3 runs to 13 residues. The germline gives CDR1 SQVTM, CDR2 ANQGSEA. After removal of 4 bases from V and 8 bases from J, the junction contained 6 bases not matched to a gene. This chain's CDR3 is CSVASGTGYIQYF. The CDR3 bases are TGCAGCGTTGCCTCCGGGACAGGGTACATTCAGTACTTC.

This chain uses TRBV10-1 with TRBJ2-7, with D perhaps matching TRBD1 (6 bases). The CDR3 consists of 14 residues. Deletions cut 8 bases from V and 3 bases from J, with 17 bases between. Germline V gene data show CDR1 as WNHNN and CDR2 as SYGVQD (reference sequence). CDR3 sequence: CASSPPGQNYEQYF. In DNA form, the CDR3 reads TGCGCCAGCTCACCCCCGGGACAAAACTACGAGCAGTACTTC.

This chain joins TRBV10-1 and TRBJ1-5, with D tentatively TRBD1 (5 bases). The CDR3 contains 13 residues. With 4 bases removed from V and 7 bases from J, the gap between germline ends came to 11 bases. CDR1 WNHNN and CDR2 SYGVQD come from the germline V gene (reference sequence). This CDR3 reads CASSASRDQPQHF. CDR3 bases: TGCGCCAGCAGTGCTTCCAGGGACCAGCCCCAGCATTTT.

This sequence joins TRBV11-2 and TRBJ2-7; D is ambiguous. V lost 6 bases and J 2 bases, leaving 17 bases between the germline ends. CDR1 is SGHAT and CDR2 is FQNNGV in the germline V gene. This CDR3 is 15 amino acids long. CDR3 in amino acids: CASRTSQATPYEQYF. The CDR3 DNA reads TGTGCCAGCAGGACCTCGCAGGCCACCCCCTACGAGCAGTACTTC.

This chain joins TRBV9 and TRBJ2-3, with D tentatively TRBD2 (5 bases). V was cut by 5 bases and J by 2 bases, with 12 bases left in between. Germline assignment: CDR1 SGDLS and CDR2 YYNGEE. The CDR3 is 14 residues long. In DNA form, the CDR3 reads TGTGCCAGCAGTGCGCGACTACACACAGATACGCAGTATTTT. This codes for CASSARLHTDTQYF. The entire variable domain, with the rest obtained from reference TRBV9 and TRBJ2-3, is as follows: DSGVTQTPKHLITATGQRVTLRCSPRSGDLSVYWYQQSLDQGLQFLIQYYNGEERAKGNILERFSAQQFPDLHSELNLSSLELGDSALYFCASSARLHTDTQYFGPGTRLTVL.